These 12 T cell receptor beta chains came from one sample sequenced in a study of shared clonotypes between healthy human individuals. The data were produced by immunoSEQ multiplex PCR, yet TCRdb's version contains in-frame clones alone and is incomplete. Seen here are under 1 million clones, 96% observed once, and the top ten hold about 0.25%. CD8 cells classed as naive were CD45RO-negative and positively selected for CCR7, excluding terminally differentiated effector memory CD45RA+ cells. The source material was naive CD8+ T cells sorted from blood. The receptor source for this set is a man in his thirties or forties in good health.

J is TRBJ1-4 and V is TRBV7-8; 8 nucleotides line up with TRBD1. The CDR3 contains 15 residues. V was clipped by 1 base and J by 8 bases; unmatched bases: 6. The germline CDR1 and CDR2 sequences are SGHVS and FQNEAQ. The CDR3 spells CASSLVDRGYEKLFF. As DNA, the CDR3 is TGTGCCAGCAGCTTAGTAGACAGGGGTTACGAAAAACTGTTTTTT.

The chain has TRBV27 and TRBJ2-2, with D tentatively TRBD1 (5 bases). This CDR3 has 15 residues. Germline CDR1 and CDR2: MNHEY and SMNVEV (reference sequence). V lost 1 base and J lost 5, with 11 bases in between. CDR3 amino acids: CASSLYPGSTGELFF. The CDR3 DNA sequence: TGTGCCAGCAGTTTATATCCAGGGTCGACCGGGGAGCTGTTTTTT.

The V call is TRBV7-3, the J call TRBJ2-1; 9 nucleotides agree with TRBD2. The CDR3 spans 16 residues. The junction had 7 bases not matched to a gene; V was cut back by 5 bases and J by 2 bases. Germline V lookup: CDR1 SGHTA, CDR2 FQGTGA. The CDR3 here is CASSLYLAGTYNEQFF. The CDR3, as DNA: TGTGCCAGCAGCCTCTACCTAGCGGGGACCTACAATGAGCAGTTCTTC.

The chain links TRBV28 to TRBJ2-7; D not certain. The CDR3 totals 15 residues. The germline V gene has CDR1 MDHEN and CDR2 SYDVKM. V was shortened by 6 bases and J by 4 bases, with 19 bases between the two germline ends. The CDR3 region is CASRPYTGASYEQYF. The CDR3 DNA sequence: TGTGCCAGCAGACCTTACACGGGCGCCTCGTACGAGCAGTACTTC.

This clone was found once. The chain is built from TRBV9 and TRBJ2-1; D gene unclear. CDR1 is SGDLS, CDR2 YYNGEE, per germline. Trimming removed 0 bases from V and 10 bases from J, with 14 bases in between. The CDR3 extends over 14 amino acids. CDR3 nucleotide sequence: TGTGCCAGCAGCGTAGCCGCGACGGTCGGGGAGCAGTTCTTC. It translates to CASSVAATVGEQFF.

In nucleotides, the CDR3 is TGTGCCAGCAGCCCCGTTGGGATCGCCGGGACAAAAAACATTCAGTACTTC. Its translation is CASSPVGIAGTKNIQYF. The gene calls are TRBV28 and TRBJ2-4; D is possibly TRBD1 (6 bases). Trimming removed 6 bases at V and 4 bases at J, with 22 bases between. From germline, CDR1 is MDHEN and CDR2 SYDVKM. CDR3 length: 17 amino acids.

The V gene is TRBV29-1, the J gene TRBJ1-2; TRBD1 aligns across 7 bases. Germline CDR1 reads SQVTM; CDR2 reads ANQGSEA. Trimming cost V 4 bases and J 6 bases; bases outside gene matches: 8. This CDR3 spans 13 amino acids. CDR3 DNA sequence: TGCAGCGTTGGCGACAGGGAGAGAGATGGCTACACCTTC. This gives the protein CSVGDRERDGYTF.

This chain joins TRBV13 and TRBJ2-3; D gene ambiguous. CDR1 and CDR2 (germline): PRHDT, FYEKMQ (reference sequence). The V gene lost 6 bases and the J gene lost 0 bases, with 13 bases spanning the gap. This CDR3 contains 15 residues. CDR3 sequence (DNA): TGTGCCAGCAGTCCGGCGCCCTGGAGCACAGATACGCAGTATTTT. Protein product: CASSPAPWSTDTQYF.

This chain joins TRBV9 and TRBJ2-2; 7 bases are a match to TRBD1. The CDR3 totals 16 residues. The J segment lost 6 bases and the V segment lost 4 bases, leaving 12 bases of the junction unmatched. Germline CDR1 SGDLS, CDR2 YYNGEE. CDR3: CASSLRDSELAGELFF. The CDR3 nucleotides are TGTGCCAGCAGCCTCCGGGACAGCGAATTGGCCGGGGAGCTGTTTTTT.

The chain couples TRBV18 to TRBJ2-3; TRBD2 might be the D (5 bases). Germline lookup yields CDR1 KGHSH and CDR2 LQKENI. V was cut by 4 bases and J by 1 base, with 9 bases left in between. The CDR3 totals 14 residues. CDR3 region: CASSRFGGTDTQYF. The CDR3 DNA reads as TGTGCCAGCTCACGGTTCGGGGGCACAGATACGCAGTATTTT.

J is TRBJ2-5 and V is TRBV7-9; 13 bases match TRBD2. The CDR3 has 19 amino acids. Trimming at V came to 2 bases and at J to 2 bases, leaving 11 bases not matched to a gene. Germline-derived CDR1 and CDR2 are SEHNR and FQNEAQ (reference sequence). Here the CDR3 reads CASSLPLGLAGAIQETQYF. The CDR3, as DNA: TGTGCCAGCAGCTTACCCCTTGGACTAGCGGGAGCAATACAAGAGACCCAGTACTTC.

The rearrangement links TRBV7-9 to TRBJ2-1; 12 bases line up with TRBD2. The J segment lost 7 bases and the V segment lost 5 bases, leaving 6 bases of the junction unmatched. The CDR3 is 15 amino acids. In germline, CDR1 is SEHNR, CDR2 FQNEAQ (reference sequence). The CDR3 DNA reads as TGTGCCAGCAGCGAGGGACTAGCGGGTGGGAATGAGCAGTTCTTC. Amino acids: CASSEGLAGGNEQFF.